Shown below are 9 T cell receptor beta chains from a single sample sequenced in a study of blood T cell repertoires in COVID-19 (dated by TCRdb to between 2020 and 2021). The library was produced with the immunoSEQ multiplex PCR assay. What TCRdb holds here is the immuneACCESS table cut down to in-frame rearrangements. Part of the clones is not present; checked against another copy, under half of the missing clones reflect an unresolved V gene, and the others are unexplained. The sample table shows 120,000 to 150,000 clones, and 70% to 85% are seen once. Approximately 1.6% of the sample goes to the ten largest clones. Source material: PBMCs or T cells enriched from blood (not recorded which). These receptor sequences come from a woman aged 18-35 years who had been exposed to COVID-19.

CDR3 bases: TGTGCCAGCAGCCCGGGACTAGCGGAGGCCGAGCAGTACTTC. Amino acids: CASSPGLAEAEQYF. This chain links TRBV3-1 (or the pseudogene TRBV3-2) with TRBJ2-7; 11 bases line up with TRBD2. Germline V gene lookup returns CDR1 LGHDT and CDR2 YNNKEL (reference sequence). This CDR3 contains 14 residues. V lost 4 bases, J lost 6 bases, and 5 bases stayed unmatched.

The gene calls are TRBV2 and TRBJ1-5; weak D call: TRBD1 (6 bases). CDR1 and CDR2 from the germline V gene are SNHLY and FYNNEI. V was clipped by 8 bases and J by 11 bases, with 22 bases between them. CDR3 size: 14 residues. The CDR3 region has the DNA TGTGCCAGCGGGGGAAGGGGGGGTTCCAGGGCCCAGCATTTT. Translated: CASGGRGGSRAQHF.

The chain employs TRBV27 and TRBJ2-6; D might be TRBD2 (5 bases). V dropped 5 bases and J dropped 4 bases, with 12 bases sitting between them. In germline, CDR1 is MNHEY, CDR2 SMNVEV (reference sequence). The CDR3 runs to 15 residues. DNA for the CDR3: TGTGCCAGCAGTGCATGGAGCGGAGGGGCCAACGTCCTGACTTTC. Translating gives CASSAWSGGANVLTF.

The chain has TRBV12-3 or TRBV12-4 and TRBJ1-1; D may be TRBD1 (6 bases). CDR3 length equals 13 residues. V was cut by 5 bases and J by 5 bases, with 12 bases left in between. CDR3 in DNA: TGTGCCAGCAGTCGACAGGTAGAGACTGAAGCTTTCTTT. Translating gives CASSRQVETEAFF.

This clone has more than one count but fewer than ten. The V call is TRBV6-6, the J call TRBJ1-2; 7 bases map to TRBD1. The CDR3 is 16 amino acids. The V segment lost 5 bases and the J segment 2 bases; nucleotides outside the gene matches: 11. The germline CDR1 and CDR2 sequences are MNHNY and SVGAGI (reference sequence). The CDR3 region has the DNA TGTGCCAGCAGTCGACCATCCGGGACAGAAAACTATGGCTACACCTTC. Translation gives CASSRPSGTENYGYTF.

This rearrangement joins TRBV7-2 to TRBJ2-7; the match to TRBD1 covers 8 bases. The CDR3 has 14 residues. V shed 4 bases and J 4 bases; nucleotides not matched to a gene: 6. Germline CDR1 SGHTA, CDR2 FQGNSA. In nucleotides, the CDR3 is TGTGCCAGCAGCTCCGGGACAGGATATTACGAGCAGTACTTC. It is translated as CASSSGTGYYEQYF.

The J gene is TRBJ2-5, the V gene TRBV10-3; 10 bases fit TRBD1. The CDR3 spans 15 residues. Germline V gene lookup returns CDR1 ENHRY and CDR2 SYGVKD. V lost 6 bases and J lost 2; bases outside the gene matches: 6. CDR3 sequence (DNA): TGTGCCATCAGCACTGGACAGGGGGGACAAGAGACCCAGTACTTC. The encoded protein is CAISTGQGGQETQYF.

This sequence joins TRBV6-4 and TRBJ2-3; TRBD1 matches at 9 bases. V lost 6 bases and J lost 1; bases outside the gene matches: 5. The CDR3 has 15 amino acids. The germline gives CDR1 MRHNA, CDR2 SNTAGT. The CDR3 DNA follows: TGTGCCAGCAGCCGCACAGGGGGCGGCACAGATACGCAGTATTTT. This translates into CASSRTGGGTDTQYF.

The V call is TRBV10-3, the J call TRBJ1-5, with 8 nucleotides matching TRBD1. V shed 3 bases, J shed 9 bases, and the junction held 10 bases outside the gene matches. The CDR3 covers 15 residues. Per germline, CDR1 ENHRY and CDR2 SYGVKD. The CDR3 bases are TGTGCCATCAGTGACGGAATGCAGGGGGCCATGCCCCAGCATTTT. Residues: CAISDGMQGAMPQHF.